Listed below are T cell receptor beta chains from one sample, sequenced in a study of OX40 agonist ivuxolimab in advanced cancers. Measured with immunoSEQ multiplex PCR; TCRdb has only the in-frame clones, and not every one. The repertoire holds over 150,000 clones, with 90% to 95% as singletons. The source was CD4+ or CD8+ T cells sorted from blood, collected in a trial of the OX40 agonist ivuxolimab. The receptors stem from an adult with an advanced solid tumor such as melanoma, head and neck, liver or kidney cancer. Both conserved end residues are part of each CDR3. A D gene is named only where the DNA matches it firmly. For some rows the clone size is stated as once, few or many, or as a class when expanded; others skip it.

NA	TRBD2	TRBV5-4	TRBJ2-1	CASSLGSGRAYNEQFF	TGTGCCAGCAGCTTGGGGAGCGGGAGGGCCTACAATGAGCAGTTCTTC
NA	TRBD1	TRBV25-1	TRBJ1-2	CASSELGTGGGYGYTF	TGTGCCAGCAGTGAATTGGGAACAGGGGGGGGCTATGGCTACACCTTC
few	TRBD1	TRBV27	TRBJ2-1	CASSHNRGRGNEQFF	TGTGCCAGCAGTCACAACAGGGGGCGCGGGAATGAGCAGTTCTTC
NA	NA	TRBV10-3	TRBJ2-7	CAISDRGYEQYF	TGTGCCATCAGTGACAGGGGTTACGAGCAGTACTTC
NA	TRBD1	TRBV5-1	TRBJ2-7	CASSSMGAQGPGQSSYEQYF	TGCGCCAGCAGCTCGATGGGGGCACAGGGGCCCGGACAAAGCTCCTACGAGCAGTACTTC
NA	NA	TRBV9	TRBJ2-7	CASSVGRGGNEQYF	TGTGCCAGCAGCGTAGGCAGGGGGGGTAACGAGCAGTACTTC
NA	TRBD1	TRBV5-4	TRBJ2-7	CASSPGGQGGLHLIYEQYF	TGTGCCAGCAGCCCGGGGGGACAGGGAGGGCTCCACTTAATTTACGAGCAGTACTTC
once	NA	TRBV6-1	TRBJ1-1	CASSDHLGTEAFF	TGTGCCAGCTCTGACCACCTGGGGACTGAAGCTTTCTTT
NA	TRBD1	TRBV7-9	TRBJ1-4	CASSIQGTGEKLFF	TGTGCCAGCAGTATACAGGGGACAGGAGAAAAACTGTTTTTT
NA	TRBD1	TRBV29-1	TRBJ1-2	CSVEDGSRGQYYGYTF	TGCAGCGTTGAAGATGGTTCGCGGGGACAGTACTATGGCTACACCTTC
NA	NA	TRBV18	TRBJ2-3	CASSYGSTDTQYF	TGTGCCAGCTCTTATGGATCCACAGATACGCAGTATTTT
few	NA	TRBV9	TRBJ2-7	CASSESPSYEQYF	TGTGCCAGCAGCGAGTCCCCCTCCTACGAGCAGTACTTC
NA	NA	TRBV29-1	TRBJ1-2	CSCPGNYGYTF	TGCAGCTGCCCAGGGAACTATGGCTACACCTTC
NA	TRBD1	TRBV10-3	TRBJ1-1	CAISGGQGHYGAITEAFF	TGTGCCATCAGTGGGGGACAGGGCCACTATGGAGCGATCACTGAAGCTTTCTTT
NA	NA	TRBV5-1	TRBJ1-2	CASSFSANYGYTF	TGCGCCAGCAGCTTCTCAGCTAACTATGGCTACACCTTC
NA	NA	TRBV19	TRBJ1-2	CASSIMGPAVPNYGYTF	TGTGCCAGTAGTATCATGGGTCCAGCGGTTCCTAACTATGGCTACACCTTC
NA	NA	TRBV5-1	TRBJ1-4	CASSLVATGEKLFF	TGCGCCAGCAGCTTGGTGGCCACGGGTGAAAAACTGTTTTTT
NA	TRBD1	TRBV30	TRBJ1-3	CAWSPGGGNTIYF	TGTGCCTGGAGTCCAGGGGGAGGAAACACCATATATTTT
NA	NA	TRBV27	TRBJ2-7	CATKTGPYEQYF	TGTGCCACCAAAACGGGACCCTACGAGCAGTACTTC
NA	NA	TRBV18	TRBJ1-4	CASSPRSGGTTNEKLFF	TGTGCCAGCTCACCACGATCTGGGGGGACAACTAATGAAAAACTGTTTTTT
NA	NA	TRBV7-3	TRBJ2-1	CASSLRESEQFF	TGTGCCAGCAGCTTACGGGAAAGTGAGCAGTTCTTC
NA	NA	TRBV29-1	TRBJ1-1	CSVERRLDTEAFF	TGCAGCGTTGAGCGGCGCCTAGACACTGAAGCTTTCTTT
NA	NA	TRBV28	TRBJ1-1	CASSLRDEAFF	TGTGCCAGCAGCCTCAGGGATGAAGCTTTCTTT
NA	NA	TRBV4-3	TRBJ1-4	CASSQVRGTTNEKLFF	TGCGCCAGCAGCCAAGTTAGGGGAACGACTAATGAAAAACTGTTTTTT
NA	TRBD2	TRBV19	TRBJ2-1	CARSAGTSGENEQFF	TGTGCCAGATCAGCCGGGACTAGCGGGGAGAATGAGCAGTTCTTC
NA	TRBD2	TRBV19	TRBJ2-5	CASSPRLAGTQETQYF	TGTGCCAGTAGTCCCCGACTAGCGGGGACCCAAGAGACCCAGTACTTC
NA	TRBD1	TRBV28	TRBJ1-2	CASSRGGTGDSNYGYTF	TGTGCCAGCAGTCGGGGGGGGACAGGGGACTCTAACTATGGCTACACCTTC
NA	NA	TRBV19	TRBJ1-3	CASTKGRRKSSGNTIYF	TGTGCCAGTACCAAGGGAAGGAGGAAGAGCTCTGGAAACACCATATATTTT
NA	NA	TRBV18	TRBJ2-1	CASSPRLIQGPNEQFF	TGTGCCAGCTCACCACGCCTCATTCAAGGCCCCAACGAGCAGTTCTTC
NA	TRBD1	TRBV5-1	TRBJ2-7	CASSPRGQGPLEQYF	TGCGCCAGCAGCCCGCGGGGACAGGGTCCCCTGGAGCAGTACTTC
once	TRBD2	TRBV11-3	TRBJ2-1	CASSQTAGGRGEQFF	TGTGCCAGCAGCCAGACAGCGGGGGGCCGGGGTGAGCAGTTCTTC
NA	NA	TRBV4-3	TRBJ1-4	CASSQGFTTNEKLFF	TGCGCCAGCAGCCAAGGGTTCACCACAAATGAAAAACTGTTTTTT
NA	NA	TRBV28	TRBJ1-5	CASSPPPGGPWHF	TGTGCCAGCAGTCCCCCCCCCGGGGGCCCTTGGCATTTT
NA	NA	TRBV27	TRBJ1-1	CASSSRGSLDTEAFF	TGTGCCAGCAGCTCCCGAGGTAGCTTGGACACTGAAGCTTTCTTT
NA	NA	TRBV5-1	TRBJ1-2	CASSLQGANYGYTF	TGCGCCAGCAGCTTGCAGGGAGCTAACTATGGCTACACCTTC
once	TRBD1	TRBV19	TRBJ1-1	CASSIQGAFTEAFF	TGTGCCAGTAGTATACAGGGGGCGTTCACTGAAGCTTTCTTT
NA	TRBD2	TRBV9	TRBJ2-7	CASSAGGRGEQYF	TGTGCCAGCAGCGCCGGTGGGAGGGGCGAGCAGTACTTC
NA	NA	TRBV5-1	TRBJ1-2	CASRMRSGPKDGYTF	TGCGCCAGCAGGATGAGGTCGGGACCCAAGGATGGCTACACCTTC
NA	NA	TRBV30	TRBJ1-5	CAWSGPLPYSQPQHF	TGTGCCTGGAGTGGACCTCTCCCCTACAGTCAGCCCCAGCATTTT
NA	TRBD1	TRBV10-3	TRBJ1-2	CATNRGDNYGYTF	TGTGCCACTAACAGGGGCGACAACTATGGCTACACCTTC
NA	TRBD1	TRBV9	TRBJ2-1	CASSVGDRQYNEQFF	TGTGCCAGCAGCGTAGGGGACAGACAGTACAATGAGCAGTTCTTC
NA	NA	TRBV27	TRBJ1-1	CASSFNPNTEAFF	TGTGCCAGCAGTTTTAACCCCAACACTGAAGCTTTCTTT
NA	NA	TRBV10-3	TRBJ2-5	CAISEFGGQETQYF	TGTGCCATCAGTGAGTTCGGCGGTCAAGAGACCCAGTACTTC
NA	TRBD2	TRBV7-2	TRBJ2-3	CASSGGGSTDTQYF	TGTGCCAGCAGCGGCGGGGGTAGCACAGATACGCAGTATTTT
NA	NA	TRBV19	TRBJ1-5	CASSIGARHEQPQHF	TGTGCCAGTAGTATAGGGGCAAGGCACGAGCAGCCCCAGCATTTT
NA	TRBD2	TRBV5-6	TRBJ2-1	CASSLRRAGVKSSYNEQFF	TGTGCCAGCAGCTTGAGGCGAGCGGGAGTTAAAAGCTCCTACAATGAGCAGTTCTTC
NA	NA	TRBV18	TRBJ1-2	CASSPAQGNYGYTF	TGTGCCAGCTCACCAGCACAGGGTAACTATGGCTACACCTTC
NA	NA	TRBV28	TRBJ1-3	CASSRDFSGNTIYF	TGTGCCAGCAGTCGGGATTTCTCTGGAAACACCATATATTTT
NA	NA	TRBV4-2	TRBJ1-4	CASSQDWQDEKLFF	TGTGCCAGCAGCCAAGATTGGCAAGATGAAAAACTGTTTTTT
NA	TRBD2	TRBV5-1	TRBJ2-7	CASSLDLGGGRDYEQYF	TGCGCCAGCAGCTTGGATTTGGGCGGGGGTCGGGACTACGAGCAGTACTTC
NA	NA	TRBV7-2	TRBJ1-2	CASSLVIGDNYGYTF	TGTGCCAGCAGCTTAGTCATCGGGGATAACTATGGCTACACCTTC
once	NA	TRBV28	TRBJ1-5	CASTGANQPQHF	TGTGCCAGCACCGGGGCCAATCAGCCCCAGCATTTT
NA	TRBD1	TRBV2	TRBJ2-5	CASSLMGQQETQYF	TGTGCCAGCAGCCTGATGGGACAGCAAGAGACCCAGTACTTC
once	NA	TRBV30	TRBJ1-4	CAWSTGRHATNEKLFF	TGTGCCTGGTCGACCGGACGGCATGCAACTAATGAAAAACTGTTTTTT
NA	TRBD2	TRBV27	TRBJ2-1	CASSSPSGRAYNEQFF	TGTGCCAGCAGTTCACCTAGCGGGAGGGCCTACAATGAGCAGTTCTTC
once	TRBD1	TRBV9	TRBJ2-3	CASSLPGTADTQYF	TGTGCCAGCAGCCTCCCCGGGACAGCAGATACGCAGTATTTT
NA	NA	TRBV5-1	TRBJ1-1	CASSLVSYDTEAFF	TGCGCCAGCAGCTTGGTCAGTTATGACACTGAAGCTTTCTTT